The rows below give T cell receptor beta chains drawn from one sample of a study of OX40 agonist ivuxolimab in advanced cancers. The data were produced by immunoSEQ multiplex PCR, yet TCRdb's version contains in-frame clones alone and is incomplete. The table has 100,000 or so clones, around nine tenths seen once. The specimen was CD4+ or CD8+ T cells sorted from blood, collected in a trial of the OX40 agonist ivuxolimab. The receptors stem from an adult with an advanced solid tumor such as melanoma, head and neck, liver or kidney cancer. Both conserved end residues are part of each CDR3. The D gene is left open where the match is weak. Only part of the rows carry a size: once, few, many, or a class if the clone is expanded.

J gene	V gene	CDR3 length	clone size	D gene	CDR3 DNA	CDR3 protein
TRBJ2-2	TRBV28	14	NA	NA	TGTGCCAGCAGTTTCGGGAGTCCGACCGGGGAGCTGTTTTTT	CASSFGSPTGELFF
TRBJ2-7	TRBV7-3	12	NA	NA	TGTGCCAGCACGCCTAGACCCGGGAGGCAGTACTTC	CASTPRPGRQYF
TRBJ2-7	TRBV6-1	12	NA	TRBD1	TGTGCCAGCAGTCGGCAGGGGGCGCGGCAGTACTTC	CASSRQGARQYF
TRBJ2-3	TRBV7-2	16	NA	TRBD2	TGTGCCAGCAGCTTCACCGGGAGGGTCAGCACAGATACGCAGTATTTT	CASSFTGRVSTDTQYF
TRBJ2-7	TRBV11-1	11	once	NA	TGTGCCAGCAGCTTGGGCTCCGAGCAGTACTTC	CASSLGSEQYF
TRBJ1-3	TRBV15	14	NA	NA	TGTGCCACCAGCTCGTCGAGGGGTGGAAACACCATATATTTT	CATSSSRGGNTIYF
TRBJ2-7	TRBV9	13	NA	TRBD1	TGTGCCAGCAGCGCCCTGACAGGGAGCGAGCAGTACTTC	CASSALTGSEQYF
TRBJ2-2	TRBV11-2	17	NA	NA	TGTGCCAGCAGCTTAACCTTCGGGCTGGTAAACACCGGGGAGCTGTTTTTT	CASSLTFGLVNTGELFF
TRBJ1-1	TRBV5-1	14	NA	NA	TGCGCCAGCAGCTTGAACCCCCCCAACACTGAAGCTTTCTTT	CASSLNPPNTEAFF
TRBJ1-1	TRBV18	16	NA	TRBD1	TGTGCCAGCTCACCCCCGTTGACAGGGTACGACACTGAAGCTTTCTTT	CASSPPLTGYDTEAFF
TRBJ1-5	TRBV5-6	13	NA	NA	TGTGCCAGCAGCTACGACGGGGATCAGCCCCAGCATTTT	CASSYDGDQPQHF
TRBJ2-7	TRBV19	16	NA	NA	TGTGCCAGTAGTATCTGGACCCCTAGCAGTTCCTACGAGCAGTACTTC	CASSIWTPSSSYEQYF
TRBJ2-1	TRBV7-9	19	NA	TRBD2	TGTGCCAGCAGCTTAAACCCCCCGACTAGCGGGAGGGCCTACAATGAGCAGTTCTTC	CASSLNPPTSGRAYNEQFF
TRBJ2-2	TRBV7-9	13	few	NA	TGTGCCAGCAGCACCGCTGAGCCCGGGGAGCTGTTTTTT	CASSTAEPGELFF
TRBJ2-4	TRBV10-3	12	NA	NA	TGTGCCATCAGTGAGTTGGGAGTCATTCAGTACTTC	CAISELGVIQYF
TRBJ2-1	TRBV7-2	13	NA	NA	TGTGCCAGCAGCTACGACAGGTACAATGAGCAGTTCTTC	CASSYDRYNEQFF
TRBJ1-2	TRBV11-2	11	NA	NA	TGTGCCAGCAGCCGGGGGGGGAGCTACACCTTC	CASSRGGSYTF
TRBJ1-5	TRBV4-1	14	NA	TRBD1	TGCGCCAGCAGCCAATTACAGGGGGGACAGCCCCAGCATTTT	CASSQLQGGQPQHF
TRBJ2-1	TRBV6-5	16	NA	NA	TGTGCCAGCAGTTACTCAACTTCAAGCTCCTACAATGAGCAGTTCTTC	CASSYSTSSSYNEQFF
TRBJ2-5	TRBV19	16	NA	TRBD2	TGTGCCAGTAGCGAAACTAGCGGAAGGAAACTAGGGACCCAGTACTTC	CASSETSGRKLGTQYF
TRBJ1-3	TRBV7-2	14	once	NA	TGTGCCAGCAGCGTTGGCGTTTCGGGGAACACCATATATTTT	CASSVGVSGNTIYF
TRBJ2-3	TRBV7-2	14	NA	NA	TGTGCCAGCAGCTTAACCCGTAGGCAGGATACGCAGTATTTT	CASSLTRRQDTQYF
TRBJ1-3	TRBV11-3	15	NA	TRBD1	TGTGCCAGCAGCGCACGAGGGACAGCTGGAAACACCATATATTTT	CASSARGTAGNTIYF
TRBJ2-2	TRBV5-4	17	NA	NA	TGTGCCAGCAGCTCGGGCCGGGTCCCCGGGGCCAGCGGGGAGCTGTTTTTT	CASSSGRVPGASGELFF